This T cell receptor (beta chain) was profiled in a study of identical twins. Findings of the study overall: Abundant beta clonotypes from cord blood bore fewer insertions; memory repertoires lacked this pattern. Beta out-of-frame sequences showed weaker excess sharing between twins. Zero-insertion analyses might be partly confounded by invariant T cells like MAIT and iNKT.

Note on this clonotype: Antigen: not known.

The CDR3 has 15 amino acids. Germline CDR1 reads SGHRS; CDR2 reads YFSETQ. The V segment lost 4 bases and the J segment 2 bases; nucleotides outside the gene matches: 7. TCRdb used MiXCR to reprocess the 5' RACE reads, holding one entry per CDR3 protein. The repertoire has 420,000 or so distinct CDR3 sequences, around 20% of them found once; the top ten carry 12%. Sequenced sample: naive T cells sorted from blood. This clonotype originated in a man aged 50-59 years in good health. The chain is built from TRBV5-1 and TRBJ2-7, with 9 bases matching TRBD2. The CDR3 reads CASSPGGGRAYEQYF. The CDR3 nucleotides read TGCGCCAGCAGCCCGGGGGGCGGGAGGGCCTACGAGCAGTACTTC.